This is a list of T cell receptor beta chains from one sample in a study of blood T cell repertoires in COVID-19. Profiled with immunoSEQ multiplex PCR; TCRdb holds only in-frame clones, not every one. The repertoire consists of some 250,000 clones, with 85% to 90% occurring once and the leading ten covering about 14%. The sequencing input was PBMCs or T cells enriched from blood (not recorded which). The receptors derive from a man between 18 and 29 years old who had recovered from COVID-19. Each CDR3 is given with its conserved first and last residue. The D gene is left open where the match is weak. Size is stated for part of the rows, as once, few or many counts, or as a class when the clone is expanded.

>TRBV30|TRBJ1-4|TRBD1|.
CAGGGGSYEKLFF
TGTGCCGGGGGAGGGGGCTCTTATGAAAAACTGTTTTTT
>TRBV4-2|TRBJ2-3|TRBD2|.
CASSQATSGAPEDTQYF
TGTGCCAGCAGCCAAGCGACTAGCGGGGCCCCTGAAGATACGCAGTATTTT
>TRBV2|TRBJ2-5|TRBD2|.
CASSLAEIYGETQYF
TGTGCCAGCAGCCTAGCGGAAATATATGGGGAGACCCAGTACTTC
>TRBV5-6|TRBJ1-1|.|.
CASSPSGGHTEAFF
TGTGCCAGCAGCCCGTCGGGGGGGCACACTGAAGCTTTCTTT
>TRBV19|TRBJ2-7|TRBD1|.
CASSGQETPFDEQYF
TGTGCCAGTAGTGGACAGGAAACACCTTTTGATGAGCAGTACTTC
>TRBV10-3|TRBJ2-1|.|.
CAISRIREDNEQFF
TGTGCCATCAGTAGAATAAGGGAGGACAATGAGCAGTTCTTC
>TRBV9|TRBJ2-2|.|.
CASSETVTGELFF
TGTGCCAGCAGCGAGACAGTTACCGGGGAGCTGTTTTTT
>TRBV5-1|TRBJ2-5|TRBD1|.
CASSLGQGATEETQYF
TGCGCCAGCAGCCTGGGCCAGGGGGCTACGGAAGAGACCCAGTACTTC
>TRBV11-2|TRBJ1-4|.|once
CASSPIKTGSTNEKLFF
TGTGCCAGCAGCCCGATAAAAACAGGCTCAACTAATGAAAAACTGTTTTTT
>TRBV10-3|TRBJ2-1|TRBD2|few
CAIGGGNEQFF
TGTGCCATCGGGGGGGGGAATGAGCAGTTCTTC
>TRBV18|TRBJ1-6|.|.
CASSGGAGGSPLHF
TGTGCCAGCTCGGGGGGAGCCGGGGGTTCACCCCTCCACTTT
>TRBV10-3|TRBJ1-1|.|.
CAIKDSLLNTEAFF
TGTGCCATCAAAGACTCCTTACTAAACACTGAAGCTTTCTTT
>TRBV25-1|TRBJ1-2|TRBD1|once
CASSGGQGSNYGYTF
TGTGCCAGCAGTGGGGGACAGGGGTCTAACTATGGCTACACCTTC
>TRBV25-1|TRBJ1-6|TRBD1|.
CASGGTGGVSPLHF
TGTGCCAGCGGTGGTACAGGGGGAGTGTCACCCCTCCACTTT
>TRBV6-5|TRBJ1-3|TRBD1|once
CASSPGQPFSIYF
TGTGCCAGCAGCCCGGGACAGCCTTTTTCCATATATTTT